Listed below are T cell receptor beta chains from one sample, sequenced in a study of cytomegalovirus exposure and HLA in healthy donors. Using immunoSEQ multiplex PCR, the repertoire was profiled, and TCRdb retains in-frame clones only, with some absent. The sample lists some 170,000 clones; 81% were seen once. Sequencing used PBMCs. Source of these receptors: a young woman in good health and CMV-seropositive. CDR3s include the opening cysteine and the closing phenylalanine or tryptophan. The D gene is left open where the match is weak. Clone size is stated in some rows and not others, as once, few, many or a class when expanded.

once,TRBD2,TRBJ2-1,TRBV7-2,TGTGCCAGCAGCTATATATCAGGGGCGGGAGGGGGCGAGTTCTTC,CASSYISGAGGGEFF
NA,TRBD1,TRBJ2-6,TRBV28,TGTGCCAGCAGTCGACAGGGGGCGACTGGGGCCAACGTCCTGACTTTC,CASSRQGATGANVLTF
NA,TRBD2,TRBJ2-3,TRBV4-1,TGCGCCAGCAGCCAGGGACCGAGCGGGGCTAGCACAGATACGCAGTATTTT,CASSQGPSGASTDTQYF
NA,TRBD1,TRBJ1-1,TRBV19,TGTGCCAGTAGTATGTTGTGGGACAGGGGCACTGAAGCTTTCTTT,CASSMLWDRGTEAFF
NA,NA,TRBJ1-1,TRBV11-2,TGTGCCAGCAGCTTAGAACAGCCGACGCAAACTGAAGCTTTCTTT,CASSLEQPTQTEAFF
NA,TRBD1,TRBJ1-2,TRBV4-2,TGTGCCAGCAGCTTGCGTGGACAGGGGAACTATGGCTACACCTTC,CASSLRGQGNYGYTF
NA,TRBD2,TRBJ2-7,TRBV6-5,TGTGCCAGCAGGGCTAGCGGGAATCTACGCGAGCAGTACTTC,CASRASGNLREQYF
NA,NA,TRBJ1-2,TRBV9,TGTGCCAGCAGCCGCGGACAGAGCGCCTATGGCTACACCTTC,CASSRGQSAYGYTF
NA,TRBD1,TRBJ2-7,TRBV27,TGTGCCAGCAGTTTCTCCGGCAGGGGGCTAGCCTACGAGCAGTACTTC,CASSFSGRGLAYEQYF
NA,NA,TRBJ2-3,TRBV18,TGTGCCAGCTCACCCCCCTCCCTGGCGGGAGATACGCAGTATTTT,CASSPPSLAGDTQYF
NA,NA,TRBJ2-4,TRBV28,TGTGCCGCCCGCTCCCGAGACACAGCCAAAAACATTCAGTACTTC,CAARSRDTAKNIQYF
NA,NA,TRBJ2-5,TRBV28,TGTGCCAGCACCCAGGTTCCCCGAGAGACCCAGTACTTC,CASTQVPRETQYF
NA,NA,TRBJ2-7,TRBV6-1,TGTGCCAGCAGTACTCACCCCTTCTACGAGCAGTACTTC,CASSTHPFYEQYF
NA,TRBD1,TRBJ2-7,TRBV7-9,TGTGCCAGCAGCTCTACCCAGGACAGGCCCTACGAGCAGTACTTC,CASSSTQDRPYEQYF
NA,NA,TRBJ2-7,TRBV5-5,TGTGCCAGCAGCGGAGGACTTTCCTACGAGCAGTACTTC,CASSGGLSYEQYF
NA,TRBD1,TRBJ1-1,TRBV5-6,TGTGCCAGCAGTTACGGGACAGTGAACACTGAAGCTTTCTTT,CASSYGTVNTEAFF
NA,TRBD1,TRBJ1-2,TRBV7-6,TGTGCCAGCAGCTTCGAACCCGGGACAGGTCCGAACTATGGCTACACCTTC,CASSFEPGTGPNYGYTF
NA,NA,TRBJ2-7,TRBV29-1,TGCAGCGTCCGGGACACTTCCTACGAGCAGTACTTC,CSVRDTSYEQYF
NA,TRBD1,TRBJ2-5,TRBV7-2,TGTGCCAGCAGCACTCGGGACAGTATGAATACCCAGTACTTC,CASSTRDSMNTQYF
few,NA,TRBJ2-7,TRBV23-1,TGCGCCAGCAGTCACGTCGAGGGTTGCTACGAGCAGTACTTC,CASSHVEGCYEQYF
NA,NA,TRBJ2-3,TRBV28,TGTGCCAGCGGGTTTGGAGTTTGGGCAGATACGCAGTATTTT,CASGFGVWADTQYF
once,TRBD1,TRBJ1-2,TRBV4-3,TGCGCCAGCAGCCAAGCCTACCAGGGGGCCGATGGCTACACCTTC,CASSQAYQGADGYTF
NA,TRBD1,TRBJ2-1,TRBV15,TGTGCCACCAGCAGAGATCGTATGACAGGGGCCTACAATGAGCAGTTCTTC,CATSRDRMTGAYNEQFF
few,NA,TRBJ2-1,TRBV6-1,TGTGCCAGCAGTGAAGCCGGAGGGGTGAATGAGCAGTTCTTC,CASSEAGGVNEQFF
NA,TRBD2,TRBJ2-3,TRBV4-3,TGCGCCAGCAGCCAAGAAGGACTAGCCACAGATACGCAGTATTTT,CASSQEGLATDTQYF
NA,TRBD1,TRBJ2-3,TRBV2,TGTGCCAGCAGCCGGGACAGAGGCACAGATACGCAGTATTTT,CASSRDRGTDTQYF
NA,NA,TRBJ1-2,TRBV30,TGTGCCTGGAGTGTATATCCCCAGTTGGGCTACACCTTC,CAWSVYPQLGYTF
NA,TRBD1,TRBJ2-1,TRBV29-1,TGCAGCGTTGGGGGACAGTGGTTGATTGAGCAGTTCTTC,CSVGGQWLIEQFF
NA,NA,TRBJ1-3,TRBV27,TGTGCCAGCAGTCCGCAAAAGGGGTACTCTGGAAACACCATATATTTT,CASSPQKGYSGNTIYF
NA,TRBD2,TRBJ2-3,TRBV7-2,TGTGCCAGCAGCCCCAGTGTAGCGGGGGACCGAGGCACAGATACGCAGTATTTT,CASSPSVAGDRGTDTQYF
NA,TRBD1,TRBJ2-4,TRBV7-9,TGTGCCAGCAGCTGGGACAGGCTAGCCAAAAACATTCAGTACTTC,CASSWDRLAKNIQYF
NA,NA,TRBJ2-3,TRBV25-1,TGTGCCAGCAGTGAATTCCTAGATACGCAGTATTTT,CASSEFLDTQYF
NA,NA,TRBJ2-1,TRBV27,TGTGCCACCCAATTAGTCAATGAGCAGTTCTTC,CATQLVNEQFF
NA,NA,TRBJ1-6,TRBV10-3,TGTGCCATCAGTGAATTGGAGCTCAACAATTCACCCCTCCACTTT,CAISELELNNSPLHF
NA,TRBD1,TRBJ1-3,TRBV19,TGTGCCAGTAGTAGGGGACAGGGTCTCTCTGGAAACACCATATATTTT,CASSRGQGLSGNTIYF
NA,NA,TRBJ1-1,TRBV19,TGTGCCAGTAGTATCCCGTATGGGGCTCCTCCGGAAGCTTTCTTT,CASSIPYGAPPEAFF
NA,NA,TRBJ2-3,TRBV18,TGTGCCAGCTCACGTGCAGGGGGCACAGATACGCAGTATTTT,CASSRAGGTDTQYF
NA,TRBD1,TRBJ2-1,TRBV10-3,TGTGCCATCAGTACTCGGCTTGAAAGGACAGGGCCTGGAGATGAGCAGTTCTTC,CAISTRLERTGPGDEQFF
NA,NA,TRBJ1-2,TRBV2,TGTGCCAGCACTGATCTGAAACCACTCTTC,CASTDLKPLF